This T cell receptor (beta chain) stems from a study of vaccination and CD4 T cells after COVID-19. Study background: The convalescent group had six males, four females, seven Caucasians, two Asians, one multiracial. Participants were administered two doses of either the BNT162b2 or the mRNA-1273 vaccine.

This clonotype was picked up a small number of times. Its antigen is as yet unknown. Germline V lookup: CDR1 SGHTA, CDR2 FQGNSA. The CDR3 is 16 residues long. V lost 1 base, J lost 2 bases, and 6 bases stayed unmatched. Cultured CD4+ T cells had their DNA profiled by the Oncomine TCR Beta short-read assay. MiXCR, run by TCRdb on the PCR reads, gives a single entry per CDR3 protein. The sample shows under 25,000 distinct CDR3 sequences, roughly a quarter of them seen only once. Described treatment: roughly 10-day PBMC culture with coronavirus spike peptide pools or control peptides (ViraFEST assay). The sample consisted of cultured CD4+ T cells from blood. V is TRBV7-2 and J is TRBJ2-3; 7 bases are a match to TRBD2. The receptor was derived from a human donor with COVID-19. The CDR3 nucleotides are TGTGCCAGCAGCTTAGTCGGCGGGGGAGTCACAGATACGCAGTATTTT. Protein sequence: CASSLVGGGVTDTQYF.